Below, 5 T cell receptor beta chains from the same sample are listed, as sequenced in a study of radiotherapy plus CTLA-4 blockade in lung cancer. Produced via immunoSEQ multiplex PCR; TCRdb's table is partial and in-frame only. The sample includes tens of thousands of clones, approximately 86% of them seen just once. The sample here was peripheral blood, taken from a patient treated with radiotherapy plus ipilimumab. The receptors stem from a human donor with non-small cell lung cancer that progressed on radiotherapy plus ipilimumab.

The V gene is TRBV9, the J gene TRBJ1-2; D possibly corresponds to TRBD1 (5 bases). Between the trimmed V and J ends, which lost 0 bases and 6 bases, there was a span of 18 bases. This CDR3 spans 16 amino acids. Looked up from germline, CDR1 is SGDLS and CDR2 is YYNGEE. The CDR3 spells CASSVGWGGGSNGYTF. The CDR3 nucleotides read TGTGCCAGCAGCGTAGGATGGGGCGGGGGTAGTAATGGCTACACCTTC.

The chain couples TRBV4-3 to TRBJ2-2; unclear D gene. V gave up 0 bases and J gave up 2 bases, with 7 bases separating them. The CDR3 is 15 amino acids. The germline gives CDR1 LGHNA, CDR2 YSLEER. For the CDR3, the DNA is TGCGCCAGCAGCCAAGAGATCTCCAACACCGGGGAGCTGTTTTTT. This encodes CASSQEISNTGELFF.

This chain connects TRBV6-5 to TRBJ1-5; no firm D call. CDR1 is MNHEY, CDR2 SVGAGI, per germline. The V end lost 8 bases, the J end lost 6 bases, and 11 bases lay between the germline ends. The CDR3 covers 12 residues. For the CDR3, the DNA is TGTGCCAGCCGCGAAGCGGGTCAGCCCCAGCATTTT. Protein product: CASREAGQPQHF.

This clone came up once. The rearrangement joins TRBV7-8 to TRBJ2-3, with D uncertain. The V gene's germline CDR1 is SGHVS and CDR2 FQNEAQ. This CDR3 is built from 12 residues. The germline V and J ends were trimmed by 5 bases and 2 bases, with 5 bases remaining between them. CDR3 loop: CASSRYTDTQYF. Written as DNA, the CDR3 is TGTGCCAGCAGCAGATACACAGATACGCAGTATTTT.

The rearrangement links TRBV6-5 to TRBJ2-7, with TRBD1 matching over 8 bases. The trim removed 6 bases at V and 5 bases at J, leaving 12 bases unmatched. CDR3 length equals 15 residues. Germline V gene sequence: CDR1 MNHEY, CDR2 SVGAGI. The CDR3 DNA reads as TGTGCCAGCAGGGCGACAGGGGAATTATACCACGAGCAGTACTTC. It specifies CASRATGELYHEQYF.